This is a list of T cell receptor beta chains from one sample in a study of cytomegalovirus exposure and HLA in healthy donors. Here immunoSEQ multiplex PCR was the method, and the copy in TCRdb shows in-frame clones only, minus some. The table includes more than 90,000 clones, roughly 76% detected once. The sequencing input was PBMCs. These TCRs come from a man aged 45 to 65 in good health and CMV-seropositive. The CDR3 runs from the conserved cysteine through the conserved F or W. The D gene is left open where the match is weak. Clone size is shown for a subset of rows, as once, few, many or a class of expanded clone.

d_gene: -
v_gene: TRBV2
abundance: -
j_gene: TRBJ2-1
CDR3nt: TGTGCCAGCAGGATTGGACTGGCCAGCTCCTACAATGAGCAGTTCTTC
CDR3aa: CASRIGLASSYNEQFF

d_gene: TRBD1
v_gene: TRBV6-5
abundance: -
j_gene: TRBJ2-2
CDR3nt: TGTGCCACCAGGACAGGGGAGAACACCGGGGAGCTGTTTTTT
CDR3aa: CATRTGENTGELFF

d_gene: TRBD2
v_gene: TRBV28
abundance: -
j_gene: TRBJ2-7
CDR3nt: TGTGCCAGCAGGGAAGGACTAGCGGTTGTCTACGAGCAGTACTTC
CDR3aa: CASREGLAVVYEQYF

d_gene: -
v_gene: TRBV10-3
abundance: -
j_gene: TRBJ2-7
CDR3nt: TGTGCCATCAGTGATACTGGCTTCGGACAAGGGTACGAGCAGTACTTC
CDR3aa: CAISDTGFGQGYEQYF

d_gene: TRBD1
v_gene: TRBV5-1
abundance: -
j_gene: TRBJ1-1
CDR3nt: TGCGCCAGCAGCTTGGCCTACAGGGGGGCTAATACTGAAGCTTTCTTT
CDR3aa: CASSLAYRGANTEAFF

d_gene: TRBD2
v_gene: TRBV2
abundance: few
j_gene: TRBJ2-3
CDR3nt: TGTGCCAGCAGTGACCAGCGGGGGGGCACAGATACGCAGTATTTT
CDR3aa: CASSDQRGGTDTQYF

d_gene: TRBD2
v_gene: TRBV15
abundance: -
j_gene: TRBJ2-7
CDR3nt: TGTGCCACCAGCAGAGATCTCATTAGCGGGAGTACCCCCTACGAGCAGTACTTC
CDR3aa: CATSRDLISGSTPYEQYF

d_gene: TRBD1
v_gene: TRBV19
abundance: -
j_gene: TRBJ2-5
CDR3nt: TGTGCCAGTAGTATCCCGGGACAGGGCCGGGAGACCCAGTACTTC
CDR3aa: CASSIPGQGRETQYF

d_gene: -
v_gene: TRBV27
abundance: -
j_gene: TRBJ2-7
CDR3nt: TGTGCCAGCAGTAGGCGGGGAGGCGCCTCTCCTCGGGAGCAGTACTTC
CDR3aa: CASSRRGGASPREQYF

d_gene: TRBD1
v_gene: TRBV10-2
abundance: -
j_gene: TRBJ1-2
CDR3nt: TGCGCCAGCAGTGAGTCCGGGACAGGGGAGTATGGCTACACCTTC
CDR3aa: CASSESGTGEYGYTF

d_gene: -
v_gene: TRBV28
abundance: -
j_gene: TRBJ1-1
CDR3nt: TGTGCCAGCAGTTTACGGGGGGGGCGTACTGAAGCTTTCTTT
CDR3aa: CASSLRGGRTEAFF

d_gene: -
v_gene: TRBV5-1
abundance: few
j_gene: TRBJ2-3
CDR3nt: TGCGCCACCTACGCGGAGGGAACAGATACGCAGTATTTT
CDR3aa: CATYAEGTDTQYF

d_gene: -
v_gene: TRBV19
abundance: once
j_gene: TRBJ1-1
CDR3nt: TGTGCCAGTACACAGAACACTGAAGCTTTCTTT
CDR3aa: CASTQNTEAFF

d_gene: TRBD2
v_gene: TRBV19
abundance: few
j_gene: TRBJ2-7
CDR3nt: TGTGCCAGTAGTGGGGGACTAGCGGGGGGATACGAGCAGTACTTC
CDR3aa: CASSGGLAGGYEQYF

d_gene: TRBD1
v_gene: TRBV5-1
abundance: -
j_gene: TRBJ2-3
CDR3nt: TGCGCCAGCAGCTTGACAGGGGCCCCCACAGATACGCAGTATTTT
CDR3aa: CASSLTGAPTDTQYF

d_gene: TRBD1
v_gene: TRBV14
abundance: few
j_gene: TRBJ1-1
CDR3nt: TGTGCCAGCAGCCTTTGGACAGGGAAGACTGAAGCTTTCTTT
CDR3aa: CASSLWTGKTEAFF

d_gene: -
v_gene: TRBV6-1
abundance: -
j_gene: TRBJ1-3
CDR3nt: TGTGCCAGCAGTGGGACTCACGGCTCTGGAAACACCATATATTTT
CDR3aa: CASSGTHGSGNTIYF

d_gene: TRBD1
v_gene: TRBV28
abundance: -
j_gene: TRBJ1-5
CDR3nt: TGTGCCAGCAGTTTCGGGACAGGCAGCAATCAGCCCCAGCATTTT
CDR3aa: CASSFGTGSNQPQHF

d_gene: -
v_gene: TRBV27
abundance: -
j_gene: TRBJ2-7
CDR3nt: TGTGCCAGCAGTTTATCGGCGGCAGGGCTTGGAGACGAGCAGTACTTC
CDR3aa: CASSLSAAGLGDEQYF

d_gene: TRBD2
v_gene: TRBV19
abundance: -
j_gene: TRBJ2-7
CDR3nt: TGTGCCACTTCCCCGACTAGCGGGAGGAGGGGGCTACGCGAGCAGTACTTC
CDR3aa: CATSPTSGRRGLREQYF

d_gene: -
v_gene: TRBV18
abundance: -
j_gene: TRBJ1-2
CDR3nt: TGTGCCAGCTCACAGTCGGGAGGAGATGGCTACACCTTC
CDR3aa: CASSQSGGDGYTF

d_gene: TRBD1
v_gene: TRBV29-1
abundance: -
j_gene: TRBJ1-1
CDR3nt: TGCAGCGTTCGGGACAGGGGGCTTTTTGAAGCTTTCTTT
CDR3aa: CSVRDRGLFEAFF

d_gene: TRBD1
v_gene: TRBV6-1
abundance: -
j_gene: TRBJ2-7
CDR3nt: TGTGCCAGCCCCGATGGGGACAGGGGATTATACGAGCAGTACTTC
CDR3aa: CASPDGDRGLYEQYF

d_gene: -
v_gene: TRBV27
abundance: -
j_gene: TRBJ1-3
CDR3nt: TGTGCCAGCAGTTTGTCCAGTCATTTCTCTGGAAACACCATATATTTT
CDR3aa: CASSLSSHFSGNTIYF

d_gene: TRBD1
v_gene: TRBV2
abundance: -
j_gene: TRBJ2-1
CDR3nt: TGTGCCAGCAGTGAAAAAAGGGGGCCTTTCTCCTACAATGAGCAGTTCTTC
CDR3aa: CASSEKRGPFSYNEQFF

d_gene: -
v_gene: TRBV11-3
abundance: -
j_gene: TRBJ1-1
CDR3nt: TGTGCCAGCAGCACCCGGCGGGTGGAACTTGAAGCTTTCTTT
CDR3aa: CASSTRRVELEAFF

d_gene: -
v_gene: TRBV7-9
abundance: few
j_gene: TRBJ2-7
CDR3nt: TGTGCCAGCAGCCCGACGGACAGACGGGACGAGCAGTACTTC
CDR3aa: CASSPTDRRDEQYF

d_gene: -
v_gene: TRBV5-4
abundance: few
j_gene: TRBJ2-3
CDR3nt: TGTGCCAGCAAGCGGTATTACACAGATACGCAGTATTTT
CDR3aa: CASKRYYTDTQYF

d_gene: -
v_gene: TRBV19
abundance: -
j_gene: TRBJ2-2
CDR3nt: TGTGCCAGTACCCAGGGGTGGGGTGGTACCGGGGAGCTGTTTTTT
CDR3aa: CASTQGWGGTGELFF

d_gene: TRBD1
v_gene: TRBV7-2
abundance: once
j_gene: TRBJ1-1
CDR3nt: TGTGCCAGCAGCTACTACAGGGGAATGAACACTGAAGCTTTCTTT
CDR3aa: CASSYYRGMNTEAFF

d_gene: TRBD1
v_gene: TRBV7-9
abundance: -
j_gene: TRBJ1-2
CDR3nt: TGTGCCAGCGGCCAGGGGGCATGGCACCCGGAATCTTATGGCTACACCTTC
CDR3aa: CASGQGAWHPESYGYTF

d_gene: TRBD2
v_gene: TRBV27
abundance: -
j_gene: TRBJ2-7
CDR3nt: TGTGCCAGCAGAACTAGCGGGAGCTCCTACGAGCAGTACTTC
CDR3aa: CASRTSGSSYEQYF

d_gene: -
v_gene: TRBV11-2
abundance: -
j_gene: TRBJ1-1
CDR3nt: TGTGCCAGCAGCTTAGGTCTAGGGGCGAACACTGAAGCTTTCTTT
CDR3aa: CASSLGLGANTEAFF

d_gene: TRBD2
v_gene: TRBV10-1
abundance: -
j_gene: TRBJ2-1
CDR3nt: TGCGCCTCCTCCCGGACTAGCGGATCCAATGAGCAGTTCTTC
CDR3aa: CASSRTSGSNEQFF

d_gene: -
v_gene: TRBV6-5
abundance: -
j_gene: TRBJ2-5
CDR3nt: TGTGCCAGCAGTTGGACATCAGCCCAAGAGACCCAGTACTTC
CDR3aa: CASSWTSAQETQYF

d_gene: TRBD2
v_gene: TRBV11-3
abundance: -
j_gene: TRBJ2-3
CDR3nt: TGTGCCAGCAGCATACATAGCGGGGGGGTTCGGGATACGCAGTATTTT
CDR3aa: CASSIHSGGVRDTQYF

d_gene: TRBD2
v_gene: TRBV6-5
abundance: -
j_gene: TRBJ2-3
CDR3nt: TGTGCCAGCAGTTACAGCCAGCGGGGCACGGGTACGCAGTATTTT
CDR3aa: CASSYSQRGTGTQYF

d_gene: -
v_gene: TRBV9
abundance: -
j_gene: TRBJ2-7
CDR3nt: TGTGCCAGCAGCGTAGGAGTTCCCGACGAGCAGTACTTC
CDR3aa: CASSVGVPDEQYF

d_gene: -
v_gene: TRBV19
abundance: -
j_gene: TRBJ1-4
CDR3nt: TGTGCCAGTAACTCTAATGAAAAACTGTTTTTT
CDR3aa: CASNSNEKLFF

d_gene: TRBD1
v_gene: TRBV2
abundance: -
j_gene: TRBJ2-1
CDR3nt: TGTGCCAGCAGTTTCGACAGGGTCTATGAGCAGTTCTTC
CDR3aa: CASSFDRVYEQFF

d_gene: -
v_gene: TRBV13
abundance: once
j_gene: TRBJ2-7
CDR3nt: TGTGCCAGCAGCTCAGGCAGTGAGCAGTACTTC
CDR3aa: CASSSGSEQYF

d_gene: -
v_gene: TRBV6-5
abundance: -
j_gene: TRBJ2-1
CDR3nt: TGTGCCAGCAGCTCGATTATTTTTAGCGGCGGTGAGCAGTTCTTC
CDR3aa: CASSSIIFSGGEQFF

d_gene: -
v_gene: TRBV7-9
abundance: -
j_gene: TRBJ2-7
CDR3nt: TGTGCCAGCAGCTCCCCCCAGAGAGTCGAGGCCGAGCAGTACTTC
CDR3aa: CASSSPQRVEAEQYF

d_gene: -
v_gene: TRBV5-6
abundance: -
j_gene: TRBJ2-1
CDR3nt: TGTGCCAGCAGCTTTGAAACTAGTGTGAATGAGCAGTTCTTC
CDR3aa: CASSFETSVNEQFF

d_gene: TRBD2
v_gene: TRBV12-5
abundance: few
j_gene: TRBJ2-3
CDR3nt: TGTGCTAGTTCTCGCGCGGGAGGCACAGATACGCAGTATTTT
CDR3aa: CASSRAGGTDTQYF

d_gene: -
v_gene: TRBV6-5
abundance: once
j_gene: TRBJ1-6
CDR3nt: TGTGCCAGCGGAAAAGGGGTCTATAATTCACCCCTCCACTTT
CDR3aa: CASGKGVYNSPLHF

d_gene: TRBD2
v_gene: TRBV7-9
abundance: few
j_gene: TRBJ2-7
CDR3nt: TGTGCCAGCAGCATCCCTTCCGCTAGCGGGGTTTACTTC
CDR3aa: CASSIPSASGVYF

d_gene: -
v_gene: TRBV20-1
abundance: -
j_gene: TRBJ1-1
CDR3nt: TGCAGTGCGATAGAACCTGAAGCTTTCTTT
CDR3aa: CSAIEPEAFF

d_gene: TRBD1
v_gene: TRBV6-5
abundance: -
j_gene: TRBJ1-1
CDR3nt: TGTGCCAGCAGCCAACAGGGGAGCACTGAAGCTTTCTTT
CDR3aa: CASSQQGSTEAFF

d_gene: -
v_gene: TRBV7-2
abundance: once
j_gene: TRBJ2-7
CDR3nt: TGTGCCAGCAGCCCCGCCTACGAGCAGTACTTC
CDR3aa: CASSPAYEQYF

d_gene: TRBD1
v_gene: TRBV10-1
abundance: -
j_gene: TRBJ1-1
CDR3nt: TGCGCCAGCAGTGGGGACAGGGGCATCGCTGAAGCTTTCTTT
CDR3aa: CASSGDRGIAEAFF

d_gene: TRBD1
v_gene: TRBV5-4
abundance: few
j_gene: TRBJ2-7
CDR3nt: TGTGCCAGCAGCTTCTCCGGGACAGTCTCCTACGAGCAGTACTTC
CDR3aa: CASSFSGTVSYEQYF

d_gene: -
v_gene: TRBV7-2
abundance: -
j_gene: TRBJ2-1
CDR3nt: TGTGCCAGCAGCCCGGGATACTACAATGAGCAGTTCTTC
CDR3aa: CASSPGYYNEQFF

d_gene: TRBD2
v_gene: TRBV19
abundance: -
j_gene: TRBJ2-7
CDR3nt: TGTGCCAGTAGTCTAAAACTAGCGGGAGACTTCTACGAGCAGTACTTC
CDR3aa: CASSLKLAGDFYEQYF

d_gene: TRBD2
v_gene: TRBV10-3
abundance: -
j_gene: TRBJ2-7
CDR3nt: TGTGCCATCAGTGAGTGGGGACTAGCGGGCTACGAGCAGTACTTC
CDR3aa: CAISEWGLAGYEQYF